Sequencing of this TCR beta chain was carried out in a study of cytotoxic CD8 clonotypes in ibrutinib-treated CLL. This CDR3 has 16 amino acids. Using immunoSEQ multiplex PCR, the repertoire was profiled, and TCRdb retains in-frame clones only, with some absent. The sample holds some 150,000 clones; around 82% are singletons and the top ten take around 7.6%. The chain carries TRBV12-2 and TRBJ2-5; the table calls TRBD2, which could not be checked here. TRBV12-2 corresponds to a pseudogene. Sequenced here: PBMCs, sampled after 36 months of ibrutinib treatment. The receptor comes from a human donor with chronic lymphocytic leukemia. Written as DNA, the CDR3 is TGTGCAAGTCGCTTAGGTTCTTATTTTACGGGGGAGACCCAGTACTTC. Its protein is CASRLGSYFTGETQYF.